The 16 T cell receptor beta chains listed next were all sequenced from one sample in a study of T cells in Graves' hyperthyroidism and ophthalmopathy. Researchers amplified the TCR beta CDR3 regions from RNA transcripts. TCR CDR3 regions were first amplified by RT-PCR with HTBI primers. TCRdb passed the multiplex PCR reads through MiXCR, listing each CDR3 protein once. The sample has hundreds of thousands of distinct CDR3 sequences; less than 20% are singletons. The sample was blood. Receptors originate from a man aged 45-60 years with Graves' ophthalmopathy.

This clonotype was recorded a few times. J is TRBJ1-3 and V is TRBV20-1; D unclear. Germline V gene lookup returns CDR1 DFQATT and CDR2 SNEGSKA (reference sequence). V lost 3 bases, J lost 0 bases, and 9 bases lay in between. CDR3 size: 14 residues. DNA for the CDR3: TGCAGTGCTAGGCCGCAGATCTCTGGAAACACCATATATTTT. This gives the protein CSARPQISGNTIYF.

The chain links TRBV11-1 to TRBJ2-2, with 7 bases matching TRBD1. The CDR3 is made up of 15 amino acids. The germline CDR1 and CDR2 sequences are SGHAT and FQDESV (reference sequence). With 5 bases clipped from V and 3 bases from J, the junction kept 6 bases outside the gene matches. CDR3 sequence reads: CASSLRDSDTGELFF. CDR3 sequence (DNA): TGTGCCAGCAGCCTCCGGGACAGCGACACCGGGGAGCTGTTTTTT.

This clonotype was seen ten or more times. V usage is TRBV30 and J usage is TRBJ2-7; 7 bases are a match to TRBD1. CDR3 size: 11 residues. Germline CDR1 and CDR2: GTSNPN and SVGIG (reference sequence). V was clipped by 3 bases and J by 6 bases; unmatched bases: 2. CDR3 coding DNA: TGTGCCTGGAGACCAGGGGGCGAGCAGTACTTC. Its translation is CAWRPGGEQYF.

This clonotype was seen many times. The chain has TRBV27 and TRBJ2-3, with 15 bases fitting TRBD2. V dropped 5 bases and J dropped 2; count of bases not matched to a gene: 5. The CDR3 loop spans 17 amino acids. Germline lookup yields CDR1 MNHEY and CDR2 SMNVEV (reference sequence). The CDR3 sequence is CASSPGLAGGDTDTQYF. In DNA form, the CDR3 reads TGTGCCAGCAGTCCCGGACTAGCGGGAGGGGACACAGATACGCAGTATTTT.

This clonotype has a count of ten or more. The chain carries TRBV7-9 and TRBJ2-7; 7 bases match TRBD2. With V trimmed by 1 base and J by 3 bases, 3 bases remained unmatched. The germline CDR1 and CDR2 sequences are SEHNR and FQNEAQ (reference sequence). This CDR3 comprises 14 residues. CDR3 sequence reads: CASSLDPSGYEQYF. CDR3 sequence (DNA): TGTGCCAGCAGCTTAGATCCTAGCGGCTACGAGCAGTACTTC. Complete variable domain (other parts from reference TRBV7-9 and TRBJ2-7): DTGVSQNPRHKITKRGQNVTFRCDPISEHNRLYWYRQTLGQGPEFLTYFQNEAQLEKSRLLSDRFSAERPKGSFSTLEIQRTEQGDSAMYLCASSLDPSGYEQYFGPGTRLTVT.

The V call is TRBV6-2 or TRBV6-3, the J call TRBJ1-1, with 10 bases matching TRBD1. The CDR3 spans 16 residues. V lost 0 bases to trimming and J lost 1 base; unmatched junction nucleotides: 2. CDR1 and CDR2 from the germline V gene are MNHEY and SVGEGT. The CDR3 region is CASSYSRTGGNTEAFF. Here the CDR3 DNA reads TGTGCCAGCAGTTACTCGAGGACAGGGGGGAACACTGAAGCTTTCTTT.

This clonotype was seen only a few times. This chain joins TRBV29-1 and TRBJ2-7; 11 positions agree with TRBD1. CDR3 length equals 17 residues. Unmatched junction bases numbered 9, after V lost 2 bases and J lost 0 bases. Germline V gene sequence: CDR1 SQVTM, CDR2 ANQGSEA. The chain's CDR3 is CSVERGQGGAGSYEQYF. In DNA form, the CDR3 reads TGCAGCGTTGAAAGGGGACAGGGGGGCGCGGGCTCCTACGAGCAGTACTTC.

This clonotype was counted ten times or more. The gene calls are TRBV11-1 and TRBJ1-1; the D is unclear. The germline gives CDR1 SGHAT, CDR2 FQDESV (reference sequence). Between the trimmed V and J ends, which lost 7 bases and 1 base, there was a span of 16 bases. This CDR3 spans 15 amino acids. CDR3 in amino acids: CASTTPESRNTEAFF. The CDR3 nucleotides read TGTGCCAGCACCACCCCTGAAAGTAGGAACACTGAAGCTTTCTTT.

This clonotype occurred many times. V is TRBV28 and J is TRBJ2-7, with D possibly TRBD2 on 6 matching bases. The CDR3 covers 16 residues. Per germline, CDR1 MDHEN and CDR2 SYDVKM. V was clipped by 6 bases and J by 2 bases, with 20 bases between them. The CDR3 bases are TGTGCCAGCAGCCCCTTCCGCGGGGCCGGGACCTACGAGCAGTACTTC. This sequence encodes CASSPFRGAGTYEQYF. Complete variable domain (other parts from reference TRBV28 and TRBJ2-7): DVKVTQSSRYLVKRTGEKVFLECVQDMDHENMFWYRQDPGLGLRLIYFSYDVKMKEKGDIPEGYSVSREKKERFSLILESASTNQTSMYLCASSPFRGAGTYEQYFGPGTRLTVT.

The chain couples TRBV20-1 to TRBJ1-4, with D possibly being TRBD1 (5 bases). Trimming pared 0 bases from V and 6 bases from J, leaving 11 bases between. The germline V gene has CDR1 DFQATT and CDR2 SNEGSKA (reference sequence). This CDR3 is built from 14 residues. CDR3 coding DNA: TGCAGTGCTAGAGAGAGGGGCCGGCATGAAAAACTGTTTTTT. It is translated as CSARERGRHEKLFF.

The table lists this clonotype with a few counts. The CDR3 DNA reads as TGCGCCAGCAGCCCACAGGGGCCCAGAGAGACCCAGTACTTC. Its protein is CASSPQGPRETQYF. The V gene is TRBV5-1, the J gene TRBJ2-5; 7 bases line up with TRBD1. The ends lost 4 bases at V and 4 bases at J; junction bases unmatched: 7. CDR1 and CDR2 from the germline V gene are SGHRS and YFSETQ. The CDR3 is 14 amino acids.

The J gene is TRBJ1-1, the V gene TRBV7-8; possibly TRBD1 for D (5 bases). V was clipped by 5 bases and J by 5 bases, with 30 bases between them. The CDR3 is 19 residues long. Germline assignment: CDR1 SGHVS and CDR2 FQNEAQ. CDR3 loop: CASSPRDYRGADFRTEAFF. CDR3 bases: TGTGCCAGCAGCCCGCGGGATTATCGGGGCGCAGATTTTAGGACTGAAGCTTTCTTT. Using reference TRBV7-8 and TRBJ1-1 for the parts outside the CDR3, the full variable domain is GAGVSQSPRYKVAKRGQDVALRCDPISGHVSLFWYQQALGQGPEFLTYFQNEAQLDKSGLPSDRFFAERPEGSVSTLKIQRTQQEDSAVYLCASSPRDYRGADFRTEAFFGQGTRLTVV.

CDR3 DNA sequence: TGTGCCAGCAGCCCCTCGGCTAATCAGCCCCAGCATTTT. Amino acid sequence: CASSPSANQPQHF. This chain links TRBV7-9 with TRBJ1-5; no clear D. This CDR3 has 13 residues. V was pared by 5 bases and J by 4 bases, with 9 bases between. Per the germline V gene, CDR1 is SEHNR and CDR2 is FQNEAQ (reference sequence).

This clonotype appeared many times. The V gene is TRBV28, the J gene TRBJ1-2; no firm D call. V was cut by 2 bases and J by 8 bases, with 9 bases left in between. CDR3 length equals 12 residues. Per germline, CDR1 MDHEN and CDR2 SYDVKM. In DNA, the CDR3 is TGTGCCAGCAGTTTAGGGGTTTGGGGCTACACCTTC. It encodes CASSLGVWGYTF.

This clonotype was found a few times. The chain uses TRBV6-5 and TRBJ2-1, with TRBD1 matching 9 bases. From germline, CDR1 is MNHEY and CDR2 SVGAGI. The trim removed 1 base at V and 8 bases at J, leaving 3 bases unmatched. CDR3 length equals 14 residues. In DNA form, the CDR3 reads TGTGCCAGCAGTTACTGGACAGGGGAGGATGAGCAGTTCTTC. Amino acid sequence: CASSYWTGEDEQFF.

The chain carries TRBV6-6 and TRBJ2-2; 8 bases are a match to TRBD2. The V segment lost 0 bases and the J segment 6 bases; nucleotides outside the gene matches: 6. The CDR3 consists of 16 residues. From germline, CDR1 is MNHNY and CDR2 SVGAGI (reference sequence). The CDR3 coding sequence is TGTGCCAGCAGTTACTCGGGACTAGTTAGTCCCGGGGAGCTGTTTTTT. It specifies CASSYSGLVSPGELFF.